This section outlines one T cell receptor (beta chain) sequence together with its context. Its specificity is unknown. This record belongs to a study of cytomegalovirus exposure and HLA in healthy donors. Broader study findings: According to a later analysis, most TCR beta chains associated with CMV appeared HLA-restricted. Cytomegalovirus-associated status was assigned to around 160 TCR beta chains. Reportedly, fewer N-insertions than the roughly 700-donor mean appeared in an Asian-associated ancestry cluster in a later analysis.

The CDR3 spans 14 residues. V lost 5 bases and J lost 7, with 15 bases in between. Germline V CDR1 and CDR2: MNHEY, SMNVEV (reference sequence). The PCR ran on 60 Vbeta and 13 Jbeta primers. Assay used: immunoSEQ multiplex PCR; TCRdb lists only in-frame clones, some missing. Among some 140,000 clones listed, 80% were seen once. This TCR came from a man aged 25 to 40 in good health and CMV-seronegative. The chain combines TRBV27 with TRBJ2-1; no definite D call. Sequencing input: PBMCs. The CDR3 spells CASSGDTLRNEQFF. DNA for the CDR3: TGTGCCAGCAGTGGCGATACACTAAGGAATGAGCAGTTCTTC.